These 11 T cell receptor beta chains were sequenced from one sample in a study of shared clonotypes between healthy human individuals. Some clones are missing from TCRdb's copy, which holds only in-frame ones; the method was immunoSEQ multiplex PCR. The sample has some 1.4 million clones; 96% are singletons. The source material was naive CD4+ T cells sorted from blood. The subset denotes: CD45RA+ positively selected. The receptors originated from a man aged 25-45 years in good health.

The chain joins TRBV30 to TRBJ2-5, with TRBD1 matching 7 bases. The germline V gene has CDR1 GTSNPN and CDR2 SVGIG (reference sequence). This CDR3 comprises 14 residues. V trimming: 0 bases; J trimming: 5 bases; junction bases outside the gene matches: 6. DNA for the CDR3: TGTGCCTGGAGTGTAGGGGGCAGGGGGGAGACCCAGTACTTC. Its protein product is CAWSVGGRGETQYF.

The chain links TRBV28 to TRBJ2-1; D call uncertain. V shed 7 bases and J shed 0 bases, with 10 bases lying between them. Germline V gives CDR1 MDHEN, CDR2 SYDVKM. The CDR3 runs to 14 residues. The CDR3 DNA follows: TGTGCCAGCACTCGAGGTAGCTCCTACAATGAGCAGTTCTTC. This translates into CASTRGSSYNEQFF.

The chain links TRBV5-1 to TRBJ2-3; a weak D match, TRBD2 (6 bases). V was clipped by 7 bases and J by 4 bases, with 22 bases between them. This CDR3 is built from 16 residues. CDR1 is SGHRS and CDR2 is YFSETQ in the germline V gene. This CDR3 is CASLAGRGRTPDTQYF. In DNA, the CDR3 is TGCGCCAGCTTGGCGGGCCGGGGGAGGACCCCAGATACGCAGTATTTT. Based on the CDR3 plus reference TRBV5-1 and TRBJ2-3, the full variable domain is KAGVTQTPRYLIKTRGQQVTLSCSPISGHRSVSWYQQTPGQGLQFLFEYFSETQRNKGNFPGRFSGRQFSNSRSEMNVSTLELGDSALYLCASLAGRGRTPDTQYFGPGTRLTVL.

V is TRBV6-1 and J is TRBJ2-3; D possibly corresponds to TRBD1 (5 bases). The V end was cut by 6 bases, the J end by 4 bases, with 11 bases between. This CDR3 contains 13 residues. Per germline, CDR1 MNHNS and CDR2 SASEGT. CDR3 residues: CASRNEGADTQYF. The CDR3 nucleotides are TGTGCCAGCAGAAACGAAGGGGCAGATACGCAGTATTTT.

The gene calls are TRBV4-1 and TRBJ1-1; D gene uncertain. The CDR3 length is 15 residues. Trimming stripped 0 bases from V and 2 bases from J, with 10 bases between. Germline assignment: CDR1 MGHRA and CDR2 YSYEKL. The DNA for the CDR3 is TGCGCCAGCAGCCAAGATCCGCAGGTAAACACTGAAGCTTTCTTT. This codes for CASSQDPQVNTEAFF.

The chain couples TRBV7-9 to TRBJ1-1; 9 positions match TRBD1. V was pared by 2 bases and J by 6 bases, with 4 bases of the junction left unmatched. CDR3 size: 14 residues. Germline V gives CDR1 SEHNR, CDR2 FQNEAQ (reference sequence). The CDR3 DNA sequence: TGTGCCAGCAGCTTATTTAGGGACAGGGCTGAAGCTTTCTTT. Residues: CASSLFRDRAEAFF. The full variable domain, rest sourced from reference TRBV7-9 and TRBJ1-1, is DTGVSQNPRHKITKRGQNVTFRCDPISEHNRLYWYRQTLGQGPEFLTYFQNEAQLEKSRLLSDRFSAERPKGSFSTLEIQRTEQGDSAMYLCASSLFRDRAEAFFGQGTRLTVV.

The rearrangement joins TRBV15 to TRBJ1-1; 8 nucleotides match TRBD1. Germline trimming cut 0 bases from V and 1 base from J; bases unmatched to any gene: 7. The CDR3 sequence is 17 residues long. Germline V gene data show CDR1 as LNHNV and CDR2 as YYDKDF (reference sequence). The CDR3 coding sequence is TGTGCCACCAGCAGAGATATAGGGACAGGTCAGAACACTGAAGCTTTCTTT. It translates to CATSRDIGTGQNTEAFF.

V and J are TRBV14 and TRBJ2-5; 7 positions agree with TRBD1. The CDR3 spans 16 residues. CDR1 SGHDN and CDR2 FVKESK come from the germline V gene. V trimming: 4 bases; J trimming: 4 bases; junction bases outside the gene matches: 12. Written as DNA, the CDR3 is TGTGCCAGCAGCCCCCGGACAGGAATATTGGGAGAGACCCAGTACTTC. Residues: CASSPRTGILGETQYF.

Only one count was recorded for this clone. The chain recombines TRBV7-9 with TRBJ1-1, with D possibly matching TRBD1 (5 bases). Germline lookup yields CDR1 SEHNR and CDR2 FQNEAQ (reference sequence). The CDR3 is 18 amino acids. Between the trimmed V and J ends, which lost 2 bases and 0 bases, there was a span of 19 bases. DNA for the CDR3: TGTGCCAGCAGCTTAACCGCAGGGAGCATCTGGGTGAACACTGAAGCTTTCTTT. It encodes CASSLTAGSIWVNTEAFF.

This chain uses TRBV30 with TRBJ2-5, with TRBD2 as a possible D gene (7 bases). The V end lost 2 bases, the J end lost 4 bases, and 17 bases lay between the germline ends. CDR3 length equals 15 residues. Germline V gene data show CDR1 as GTSNPN and CDR2 as SVGIG (reference sequence). Written as DNA, the CDR3 is TGTGCCTGGAGTATGGGGGGGCAGGGGCCAGAGACCCAGTACTTC. Translating it yields CAWSMGGQGPETQYF.

Points on this clone: The sample carries other DNA sequences with the same CDR3. This sequence joins TRBV27 and TRBJ1-1, with 8 bases lining up with TRBD1. This CDR3 spans 15 amino acids. Germline assignment: CDR1 MNHEY and CDR2 SMNVEV (reference sequence). The ends lost 5 bases at V and 1 base at J; junction bases unmatched: 6. The CDR3, as DNA: TGTGCCAGCAGTCCGCGAACAGGGGGGAACACTGAAGCTTTCTTT. This sequence encodes CASSPRTGGNTEAFF.